This T cell receptor beta chain was sequenced for a study of T cell responses to AZD1222 COVID-19 vaccine. Whole-study context: Doses given second, at about 4 or about 12 weeks, were pooled. Regarding the study as a whole: Sampled repertoires all dated from after the peak T cell response. Clonal diversity was possibly underestimated, and the donors were mostly white British, with more females.

Here immunoSEQ multiplex PCR was the method, and the copy in TCRdb shows in-frame clones only, minus some. Here the sample spans 100,000 to 120,000 clones, more than 70% being singletons. About this clone: Its antigen is unknown.

The source is an adult in good health. The sample consisted of peripheral blood, taken on day 0 of AZD1222 vaccination.

CDR3 in DNA: TGTGCCAGCAGTTACAGGGCTAGCGGGACCTACGAGCAGTACTTC. Its protein is CASSYRASGTYEQYF. The chain is built from TRBV6-2 or TRBV6-3 and TRBJ2-7; 9 positions match TRBD2. There are 15 residues in the CDR3. V shed 2 bases and J 2 bases; nucleotides not matched to a gene: 4. Germline V gene data show CDR1 as MNHEY and CDR2 as SVGEGT.